This T cell receptor (beta chain) was sequenced during a study of T cell responses to AZD1222 COVID-19 vaccine. Study context: The study pooled second doses at about 4 or about 12 weeks.

The repertoire was sequenced with immunoSEQ multiplex PCR; TCRdb's copy has only in-frame clones and lacks some. The data hold 110,000 to 150,000 clones, with about 90% observed a single time. In regard to this clone: Its antigen is currently unknown.

Study-level points and caveats: Spike was spanned by vaccine-associated CD4 TCRs, which were dominant at 160-218 and 743-854. The repertoires were collected only after the peak T cell response.

Looked up from germline, CDR1 is SGHNT and CDR2 is YYREEE (reference sequence). With 0 bases removed from V and 4 bases from J, the gap between germline ends came to 13 bases. This CDR3 has 16 residues. This TCR was sampled from an adult in good health. The chain employs TRBV5-4 and TRBJ2-2; TRBD1 might be the D (6 bases). The sequences come from peripheral blood, collected on day 0 of AZD1222 vaccination. CDR3 nucleotide sequence: TGTGCCAGCAGCTTGGCCCGCAGGGGAATCACCGGGGAGCTGTTTTTT. Residues: CASSLARRGITGELFF.